The 25 T cell receptor beta chains below all came from one sample that was sequenced in a study of T-cell memory formation after mild COVID-19. In TCRdb, the 5' RACE reads were re-called with MiXCR into one record per CDR3 protein. The sample gives approximately 490,000 distinct CDR3 sequences, 20% of which show up once; 9.5% to 15% is in the top ten. Sequencing was performed on PBMCs or a T cell subset sorted from them (not recorded which). The receptors were gathered from an adult woman who had mild COVID-19 (a few samples of this study predate the infection). Cell type and time point are not known.

A few counts support this clonotype. This chain uses TRBV9 with TRBJ1-2; 8 bases line up with TRBD1. The CDR3 sequence is 16 residues long. CDR1 and CDR2 from the germline V gene are SGDLS and YYNGEE. Trimming cost V 3 bases and J 0 bases; bases outside gene matches: 7. CDR3 loop: CASSGFQGAANYGYTF. CDR3 sequence (DNA): TGTGCCAGCAGCGGATTTCAGGGGGCGGCTAACTATGGCTACACCTTC.

The gene calls are TRBV11-2 and TRBJ2-1; D unclear. Germline lookup yields CDR1 SGHAT and CDR2 FQNNGV. This CDR3 is built from 15 residues. V was shortened by 7 bases and J by 3 bases, with 16 bases between the two germline ends. The CDR3, as DNA: TGTGCCAGCACCTTTAGTCGGGCCGGCTACAATGAGCAGTTCTTC. Translating it yields CASTFSRAGYNEQFF.

The chain links TRBV20-1 to TRBJ1-5; 7 bases fit TRBD1. The CDR3 is made up of 14 amino acids. From germline, CDR1 is DFQATT and CDR2 SNEGSKA (reference sequence). Germline trimming cut 4 bases from V and 4 bases from J; bases unmatched to any gene: 7. Here the CDR3 DNA reads TGCAGTGCTATCGGGACAGCTCATAATCAGCCCCAGCATTTT. It codes for CSAIGTAHNQPQHF.

The rearrangement joins TRBV29-1 to TRBJ2-3, with D possibly matching TRBD2 (6 bases). V was trimmed by 5 bases and J by 5 bases, leaving 17 bases between them. Germline CDR1 SQVTM, CDR2 ANQGSEA. The CDR3 contains 14 residues. The CDR3 sequence: CSVLGGEGVDTQYF. DNA of the CDR3: TGCAGCGTTTTGGGGGGAGAAGGTGTAGATACGCAGTATTTT.

This clonotype has only a few counts. The V gene is TRBV4-3, the J gene TRBJ1-2; D gene ambiguous. Germline V CDR1 and CDR2: LGHNA, YSLEER. V was pared by 0 bases and J by 5 bases, with 13 bases between. This CDR3 is 15 amino acids long. The CDR3 DNA is TGCGCCAGCAGCCAAGATTCGAAGAGTTCGTATGGCTACACCTTC. The encoded protein is CASSQDSKSSYGYTF.

V usage is TRBV7-6 and J usage is TRBJ2-5; 14 bases are a match to TRBD2. J was trimmed by 5 bases and V by 5 bases; bases with no gene match: 13. Per the germline V gene, CDR1 is SGHVS and CDR2 is FNYEAQ. The CDR3 length is 18 residues. The CDR3 DNA follows: TGTGCCAGCAGCCCCTCGACTAGCGGGGGGGCCATTGGGGAGACCCAGTACTTC. Translated: CASSPSTSGGAIGETQYF.

This chain uses TRBV7-9 with TRBJ2-6, with D possibly matching TRBD1 (6 bases). Trimming took 5 bases from V and 2 from J, leaving 10 bases between them. Germline CDR1 reads SEHNR; CDR2 reads FQNEAQ (reference sequence). This CDR3 contains 15 residues. The CDR3 region has the DNA TGTGCCAGCAGCCACAGGGATCCTGGGGCCAACGTCCTGACTTTC. It specifies CASSHRDPGANVLTF.

This clonotype was found many times. This rearrangement joins TRBV7-8 to TRBJ2-1; D gene unclear. CDR1 SGHVS and CDR2 FQNEAQ come from the germline V gene. The CDR3 spans 17 residues. V was trimmed by 5 bases and J by 0 bases, leaving 17 bases between them. The CDR3: CASSDSIGRRSYNEQFF. CDR3 nucleotide sequence: TGTGCCAGCAGCGATTCAATAGGGCGGCGCTCCTACAATGAGCAGTTCTTC.

The rearrangement joins TRBV5-1 to TRBJ2-7, with D uncertain. This CDR3 contains 13 residues. V lost 5 bases, J lost 2 bases, and 11 bases lay in between. Germline CDR1 SGHRS, CDR2 YFSETQ. CDR3 DNA sequence: TGCGCCAGCAGTCGCCACGAAACCTACGAGCAGTACTTC. Its protein is CASSRHETYEQYF.

This chain connects TRBV6-5 to TRBJ2-1; tentatively, D is TRBD2 (5 bases). Germline V lookup: CDR1 MNHEY, CDR2 SVGAGI. Trimming pared 0 bases from V and 8 bases from J, leaving 17 bases between. The length of the CDR3 is 16 residues. In DNA, the CDR3 is TGTGCCAGCAGTTACTCGTTTGGGTCGTTTAGCGATGAGCAGTTCTTC. It yields the protein CASSYSFGSFSDEQFF.

This clonotype was observed a handful of times. V and J are TRBV5-1 and TRBJ1-2, with D unclear. The V gene's germline CDR1 is SGHRS and CDR2 YFSETQ. The CDR3 is made up of 16 amino acids. V was trimmed by 0 bases and J by 0 bases, leaving 12 bases between them. The CDR3 sequence: CASSLGATTTNYGYTF. In DNA form, the CDR3 reads TGCGCCAGCAGCTTGGGAGCCACGACTACTAACTATGGCTACACCTTC.

The CDR3 spells CASSFTRVETQYF. CDR3 bases: TGTGCCAGCAGTTTTACAAGGGTCGAGACCCAGTACTTC. V is TRBV6-5 and J is TRBJ2-5; no clear D. The V gene's germline CDR1 is MNHEY and CDR2 SVGAGI. The CDR3 spans 13 residues. V lost 4 bases, J lost 5 bases, and 11 bases lay in between.

This clonotype was found a few times. The V call is TRBV3-1, the J call TRBJ2-2, with 11 bases lining up with TRBD2. This CDR3 comprises 20 residues. The trim removed 0 bases at V and 0 bases at J, leaving 9 bases unmatched. Germline CDR1 reads LGHDT; CDR2 reads YNNKEL (reference sequence). This chain's CDR3 is CASSQEEPFSGRANTGELFF. Written as DNA, the CDR3 is TGTGCCAGCAGCCAAGAGGAACCGTTTAGCGGGAGGGCGAACACCGGGGAGCTGTTTTTT.

The CDR3 sequence: CASSLKRLYEQYF. The CDR3 bases are TGTGCCAGCAGTTTAAAGCGGCTCTACGAGCAGTACTTC. V gene TRBV12-3 or TRBV12-4 combines with J gene TRBJ2-7, with D tentatively TRBD2 (5 bases). This CDR3 contains 13 residues. Trimming cost V 2 bases and J 3 bases, with 8 bases left between them.

In its sample, this clonotype was seen a few times. The rearrangement uses TRBV5-6 and TRBJ2-1, with D possibly TRBD2 on 5 matching bases. The CDR3 has 15 residues. Trimming removed 7 bases from V and 0 bases from J, with 14 bases in between. The V gene's germline CDR1 is SGHDT and CDR2 YYEEEE. CDR3 sequence: CASGLAYGSYNEQFF. Written as DNA, the CDR3 is TGTGCCAGCGGTTTAGCGTACGGCTCCTACAATGAGCAGTTCTTC.

The chain links TRBV20-1 to TRBJ2-4; possible D gene TRBD1, 7 bases. Between the trimmed V and J ends, which lost 6 bases and 8 bases, there was a span of 14 bases. The CDR3 runs to 12 residues. Germline V gives CDR1 DFQATT, CDR2 SNEGSKA (reference sequence). The CDR3 nucleotides are TGCAGTGCCAGCCAGGGGGGTGACATTCAGTACTTC. It yields the protein CSASQGGDIQYF.

This clonotype has more than one count but fewer than ten. The chain links TRBV12-3 or TRBV12-4 to TRBJ1-1; TRBD1 matches 8 bases. V gave up 7 bases and J gave up 5 bases; unmatched junction bases: 3. This CDR3 region has 12 residues. CDR3 protein: CASIYRGTEAFF. CDR3 in DNA: TGTGCCAGCATTTACAGGGGGACTGAAGCTTTCTTT.

This clonotype occurred a few times. This sequence joins TRBV10-3 and TRBJ2-7, with 11 bases identical to TRBD1. CDR1 is ENHRY, CDR2 SYGVKD, per germline. J gave up 5 bases and V 1 base, and 4 bases lay outside the gene matches. CDR3 length equals 15 residues. CDR3 coding DNA: TGTGCCATCAGTGAGTGGGACAGGGGGACGAACGAGCAGTACTTC. The encoded protein is CAISEWDRGTNEQYF.

This clonotype has just a few counts. The chain links TRBV6-4 to TRBJ2-7; D not resolved. The CDR3 sequence is 14 residues long. Deletions cut 4 bases from V and 4 bases from J, with 14 bases between. CDR1 is MRHNA and CDR2 is SNTAGT in the germline V gene. CDR3 coding DNA: TGTGCCAGCAGTGTCTTATTCGCGGATTACGAGCAGTACTTC. Amino acids: CASSVLFADYEQYF.

Only a few counts were recorded for this clonotype. The chain combines TRBV25-1 with TRBJ2-1; 13 bases match TRBD2. The V gene's germline CDR1 is MGHDK and CDR2 SYGVNS. Trimming cost V 8 bases and J 0 bases; bases outside gene matches: 16. The CDR3 extends over 20 amino acids. The CDR3 sequence is CASGPPGTSGVMSSYNEQFF. The CDR3 DNA reads TGTGCCAGCGGTCCCCCCGGGACTAGCGGGGTTATGAGCTCCTACAATGAGCAGTTCTTC.

This clonotype was observed a handful of times. The chain links TRBV5-1 to TRBJ2-7; TRBD1 agrees at 12 bases. The trim removed 4 bases at V and 5 bases at J, leaving 13 bases unmatched. Germline CDR1 reads SGHRS; CDR2 reads YFSETQ. There are 17 residues in the CDR3. CDR3 residues: CASSPAPGQGAIDEQYF. DNA for the CDR3: TGCGCCAGCAGCCCAGCTCCGGGACAGGGGGCTATCGACGAGCAGTACTTC.

The chain employs TRBV10-3 and TRBJ1-3; weak D call: TRBD1 (5 bases). Trimming cost V 4 bases and J 2 bases, with 9 bases left between them. This CDR3 contains 14 residues. CDR1 is ENHRY and CDR2 is SYGVKD in the germline V gene. The CDR3 coding sequence is TGTGCCATCAGTGCGCAGGGCGCTGGAAACACCATATATTTT. Protein: CAISAQGAGNTIYF.

The chain recombines TRBV7-9 with TRBJ2-1; the match to TRBD1 covers 7 bases. J gave up 5 bases and V 3 bases, and 7 bases lay outside the gene matches. Germline V gene data show CDR1 as SEHNR and CDR2 as FQNEAQ (reference sequence). The CDR3 is made up of 15 amino acids. The CDR3: CASSLLTGTNNEQFF. CDR3 in DNA: TGTGCCAGCAGCTTGTTGACAGGGACCAACAATGAGCAGTTCTTC.

The table lists this clonotype with a few counts. The chain links TRBV7-2 to TRBJ2-1; TRBD1 matches at 10 bases. V lost 5 bases, J lost 3 bases, and 4 bases stayed unmatched. CDR1 is SGHTA and CDR2 is FQGNSA in the germline V gene. The CDR3 is made up of 15 amino acids. CDR3 protein: CASSRRDRGYNEQFF. CDR3 DNA sequence: TGTGCCAGCAGCCGGAGGGACAGGGGCTACAATGAGCAGTTCTTC.

The chain combines TRBV7-2 with TRBJ2-7, with D maybe TRBD1 (5 bases). V gave up 5 bases and J gave up 6 bases, with 17 bases separating them. Looked up from germline, CDR1 is SGHTA and CDR2 is FQGNSA. CDR3 length: 14 amino acids. The DNA for the CDR3 is TGTGCCAGCAGCCGCGGACAAGTAGGGCTCGAGCAGTACTTC. Amino acid sequence: CASSRGQVGLEQYF.